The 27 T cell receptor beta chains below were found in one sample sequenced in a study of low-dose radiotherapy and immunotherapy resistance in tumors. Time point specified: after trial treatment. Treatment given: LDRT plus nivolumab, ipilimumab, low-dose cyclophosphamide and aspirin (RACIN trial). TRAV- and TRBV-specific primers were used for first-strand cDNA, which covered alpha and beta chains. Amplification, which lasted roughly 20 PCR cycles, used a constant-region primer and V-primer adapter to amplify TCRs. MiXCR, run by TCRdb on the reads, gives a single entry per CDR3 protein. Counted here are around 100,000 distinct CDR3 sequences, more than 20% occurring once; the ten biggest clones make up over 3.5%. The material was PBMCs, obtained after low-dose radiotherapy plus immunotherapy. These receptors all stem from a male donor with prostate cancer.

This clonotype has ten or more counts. The CDR3 region has the DNA TGTGCCAGCAGCCCCCGAGGAAACCTCTCATTGGGGACTGAAGCTTTCTTT. Protein sequence: CASSPRGNLSLGTEAFF. The rearrangement uses TRBV7-9 and TRBJ1-1; D remains unclear. CDR3 size: 17 residues. The V gene lost 5 bases and the J gene lost 5 bases, with 24 bases spanning the gap. Per germline, CDR1 SEHNR and CDR2 FQNEAQ (reference sequence).

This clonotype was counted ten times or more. DNA for the CDR3: TGCAGCGTTGGGGGTCTCATGAACACTGAAGCTTTCTTT. Protein product: CSVGGLMNTEAFF. This rearrangement joins TRBV29-1 to TRBJ1-1; D is unresolved. The CDR3 has 13 amino acids. Germline lookup yields CDR1 SQVTM and CDR2 ANQGSEA. V was cut by 4 bases and J by 0 bases, with 9 bases left in between. Drawing the rest from reference TRBV29-1 and TRBJ1-1, the complete variable domain is SAVISQKPSRDICQRGTSLTIQCQVDSQVTMMFWYRQQPGQSLTLIATANQGSEATYESGFVIDKFPISRPNLTFSTLTVSNMSPEDSSIYLCSVGGLMNTEAFFGQGTRLTVV.

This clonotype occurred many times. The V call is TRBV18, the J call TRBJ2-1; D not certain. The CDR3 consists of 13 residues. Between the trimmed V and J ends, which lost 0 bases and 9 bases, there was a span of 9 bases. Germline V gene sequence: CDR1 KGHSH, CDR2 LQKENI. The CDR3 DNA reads TGTGCCAGCTCACCACCTCAAAGGGCTGAGCAGTTCTTC. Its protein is CASSPPQRAEQFF.

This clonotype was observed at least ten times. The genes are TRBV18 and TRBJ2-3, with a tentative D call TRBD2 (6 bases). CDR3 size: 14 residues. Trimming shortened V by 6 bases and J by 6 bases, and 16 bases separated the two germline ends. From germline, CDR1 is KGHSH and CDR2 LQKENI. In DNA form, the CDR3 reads TGTGCCAGCTCCCCGGGGAGCGGGCGGGATACGCAGTATTTT. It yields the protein CASSPGSGRDTQYF.

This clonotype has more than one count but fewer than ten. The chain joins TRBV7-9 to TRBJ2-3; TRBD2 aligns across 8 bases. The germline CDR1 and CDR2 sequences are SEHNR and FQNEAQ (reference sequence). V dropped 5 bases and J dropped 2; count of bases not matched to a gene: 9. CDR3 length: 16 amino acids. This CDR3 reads CASSHSGGAITDTQYF. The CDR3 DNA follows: TGTGCCAGCAGCCACTCCGGGGGGGCCATCACAGATACGCAGTATTTT. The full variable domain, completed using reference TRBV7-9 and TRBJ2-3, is DTGVSQNPRHKITKRGQNVTFRCDPISEHNRLYWYRQTLGQGPEFLTYFQNEAQLEKSRLLSDRFSAERPKGSFSTLEIQRTEQGDSAMYLCASSHSGGAITDTQYFGPGTRLTVL.

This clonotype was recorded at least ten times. The CDR3 here is CASSTQGVPKNIQYF. The CDR3 DNA is TGTGCCAGTAGCACTCAGGGGGTTCCCAAAAACATTCAGTACTTC. V is TRBV19 and J is TRBJ2-4; 7 bases fit TRBD1. CDR3 length: 15 amino acids. CDR1 is LNHDA, CDR2 SQIVND, per germline (reference sequence). V trimming: 6 bases; J trimming: 2 bases; junction bases outside the gene matches: 7.

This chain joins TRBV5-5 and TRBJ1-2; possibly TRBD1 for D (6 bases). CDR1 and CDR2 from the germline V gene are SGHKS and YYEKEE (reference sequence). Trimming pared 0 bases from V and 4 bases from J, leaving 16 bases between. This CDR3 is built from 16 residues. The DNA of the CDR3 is TGTGCCAGCAGCTTGGCCGGGACAACCGTGAGCTATGGCTACACCTTC. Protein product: CASSLAGTTVSYGYTF. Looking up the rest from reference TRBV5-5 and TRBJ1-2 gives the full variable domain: DAGVTQSPTHLIKTRGQQVTLRCSPISGHKSVSWYQQVLGQGPQFIFQYYEKEERGRGNFPDRFSARQFPNYSSELNVNALLLGDSALYLCASSLAGTTVSYGYTFGSGTRLTVV.

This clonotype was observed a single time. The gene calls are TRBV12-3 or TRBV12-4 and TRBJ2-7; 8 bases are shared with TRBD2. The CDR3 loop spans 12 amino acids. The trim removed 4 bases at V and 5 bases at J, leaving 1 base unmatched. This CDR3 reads CASSSGGNEQYF. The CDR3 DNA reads TGTGCCAGCAGTTCGGGAGGGAACGAGCAGTACTTC.

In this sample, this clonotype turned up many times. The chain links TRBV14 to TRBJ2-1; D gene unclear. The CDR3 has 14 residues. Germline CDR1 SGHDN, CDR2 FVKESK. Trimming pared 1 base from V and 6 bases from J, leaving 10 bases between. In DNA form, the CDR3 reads TGTGCCAGCAGCCAAGCGTCTCCAATCAATGAGCAGTTCTTC. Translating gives CASSQASPINEQFF.

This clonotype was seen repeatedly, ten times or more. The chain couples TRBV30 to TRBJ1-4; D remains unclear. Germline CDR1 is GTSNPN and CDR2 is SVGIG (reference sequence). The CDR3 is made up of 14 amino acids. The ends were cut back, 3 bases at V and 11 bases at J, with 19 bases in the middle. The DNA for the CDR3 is TGTGCCTGGAGCCCCCCAGTCGCGTCTTACAAACTGTTTTTT. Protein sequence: CAWSPPVASYKLFF.

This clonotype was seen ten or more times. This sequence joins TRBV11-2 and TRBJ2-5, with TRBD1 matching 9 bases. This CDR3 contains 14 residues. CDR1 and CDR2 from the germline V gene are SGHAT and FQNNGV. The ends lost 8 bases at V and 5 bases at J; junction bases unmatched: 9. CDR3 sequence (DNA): TGTGCCAGCTCGCGGGACAGGGTGAGGGAGACCCAGTACTTC. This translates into CASSRDRVRETQYF.

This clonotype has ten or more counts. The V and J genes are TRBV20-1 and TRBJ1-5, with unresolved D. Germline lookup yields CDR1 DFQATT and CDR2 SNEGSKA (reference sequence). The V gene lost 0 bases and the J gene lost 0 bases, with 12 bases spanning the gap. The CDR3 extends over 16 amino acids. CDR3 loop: CSARDRAGNSNQPQHF. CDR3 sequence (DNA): TGCAGTGCTAGAGATCGGGCAGGCAATAGCAATCAGCCCCAGCATTTT.

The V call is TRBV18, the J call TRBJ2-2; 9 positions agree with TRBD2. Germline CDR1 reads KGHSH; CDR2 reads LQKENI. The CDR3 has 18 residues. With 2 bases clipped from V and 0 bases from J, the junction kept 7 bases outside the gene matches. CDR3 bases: TGTGCCAGCTCACCAAAGCTAGCGGGGACCTCGAACACCGGGGAGCTGTTTTTT. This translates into CASSPKLAGTSNTGELFF. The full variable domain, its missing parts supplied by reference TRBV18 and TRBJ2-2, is NAGVMQNPRHLVRRRGQEARLRCSPMKGHSHVYWYRQLPEEGLKFMVYLQKENIIDESGMPKERFSAEFPKEGPSILRIQQVVRGDSAAYFCASSPKLAGTSNTGELFFGEGSRLTVL.

As DNA, the CDR3 is TGTGCCAGCACAACTCGGACAGGGGGCGGTTCACCCCTCCACTTT. Translated: CASTTRTGGGSPLHF. The chain employs TRBV2 and TRBJ1-6; 11 bases match TRBD1. CDR1 is SNHLY and CDR2 is FYNNEI in the germline V gene. Germline trimming cut 7 bases from V and 9 bases from J; bases unmatched to any gene: 8. This CDR3 has 15 residues.

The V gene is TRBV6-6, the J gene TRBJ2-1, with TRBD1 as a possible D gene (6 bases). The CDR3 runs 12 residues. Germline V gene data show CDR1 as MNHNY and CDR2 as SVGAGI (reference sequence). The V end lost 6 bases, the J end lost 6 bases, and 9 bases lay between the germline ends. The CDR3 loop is CASSRGANEQFF. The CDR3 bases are TGTGCCAGCAGCAGGGGAGCCAATGAGCAGTTCTTC.

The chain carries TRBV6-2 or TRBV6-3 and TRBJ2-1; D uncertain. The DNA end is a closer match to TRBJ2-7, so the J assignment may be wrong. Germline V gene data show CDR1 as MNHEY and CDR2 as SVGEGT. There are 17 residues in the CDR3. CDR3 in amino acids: CASSYIAVGVGLDEQYF. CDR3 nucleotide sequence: TGTGCCAGCAGTTACATCGCCGTTGGGGTCGGTCTGGACGAGCAGTACTTC.

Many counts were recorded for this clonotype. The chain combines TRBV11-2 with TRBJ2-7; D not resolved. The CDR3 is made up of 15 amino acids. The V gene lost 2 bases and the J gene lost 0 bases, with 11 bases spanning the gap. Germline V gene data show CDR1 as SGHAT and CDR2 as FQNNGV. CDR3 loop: CASSLLGSSSYEQYF. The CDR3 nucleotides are TGTGCCAGCAGCTTATTGGGTAGCAGCTCCTACGAGCAGTACTTC.

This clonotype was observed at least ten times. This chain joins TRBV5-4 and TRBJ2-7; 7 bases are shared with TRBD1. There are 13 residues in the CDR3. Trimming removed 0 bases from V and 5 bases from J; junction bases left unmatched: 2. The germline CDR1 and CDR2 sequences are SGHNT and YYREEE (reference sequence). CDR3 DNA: TGTGCCAGCAGCTTGGACAGGGGTCACGAGCAGTACTTC. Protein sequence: CASSLDRGHEQYF.

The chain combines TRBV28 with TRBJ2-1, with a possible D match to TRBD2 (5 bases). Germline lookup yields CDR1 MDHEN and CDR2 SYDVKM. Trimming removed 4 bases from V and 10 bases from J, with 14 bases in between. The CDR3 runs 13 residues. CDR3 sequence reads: CASSSAAGSEQFF. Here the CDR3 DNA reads TGTGCCAGCAGTTCCGCGGCTGGGAGCGAGCAGTTCTTC.

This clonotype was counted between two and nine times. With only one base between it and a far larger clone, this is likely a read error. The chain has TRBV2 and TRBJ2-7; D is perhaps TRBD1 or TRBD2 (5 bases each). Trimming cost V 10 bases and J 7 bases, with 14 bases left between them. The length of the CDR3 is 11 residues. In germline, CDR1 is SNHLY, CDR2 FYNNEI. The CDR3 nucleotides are TGTGCCACCGGGACCTACAATGAGCAGTACTTC. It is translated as CATGTYNEQYF.

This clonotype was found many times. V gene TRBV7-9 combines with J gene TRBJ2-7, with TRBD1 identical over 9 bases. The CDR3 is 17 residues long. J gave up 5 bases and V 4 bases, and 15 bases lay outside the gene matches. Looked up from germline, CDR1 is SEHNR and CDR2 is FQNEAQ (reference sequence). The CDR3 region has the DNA TGTGCCAGCAGCTCGCCAGCCCCCAAACAGGGGGCGGACGAGCAGTACTTC. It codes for CASSSPAPKQGADEQYF.

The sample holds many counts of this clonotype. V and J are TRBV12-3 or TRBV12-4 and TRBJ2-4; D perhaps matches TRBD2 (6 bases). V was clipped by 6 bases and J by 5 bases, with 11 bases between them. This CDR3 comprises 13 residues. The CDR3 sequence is CASSFGTENIQYF. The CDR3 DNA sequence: TGTGCCAGCAGCTTTGGGACTGAAAACATTCAGTACTTC.

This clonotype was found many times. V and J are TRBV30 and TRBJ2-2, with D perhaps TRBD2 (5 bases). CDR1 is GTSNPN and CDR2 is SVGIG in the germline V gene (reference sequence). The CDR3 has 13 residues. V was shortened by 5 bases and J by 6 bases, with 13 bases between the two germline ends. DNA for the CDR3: TGTGCCTGGGCCCGGTTCGGGGCCGGGGAGCTGTTTTTT. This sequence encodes CAWARFGAGELFF.

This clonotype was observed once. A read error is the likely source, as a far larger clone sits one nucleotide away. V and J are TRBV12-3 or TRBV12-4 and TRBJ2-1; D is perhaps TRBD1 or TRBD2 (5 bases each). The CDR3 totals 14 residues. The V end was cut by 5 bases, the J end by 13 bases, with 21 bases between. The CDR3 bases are TGTGCCAGCAGTCCCGGGGCCTACCAAGAGACCCAGTTCTTC. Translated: CASSPGAYQETQFF.

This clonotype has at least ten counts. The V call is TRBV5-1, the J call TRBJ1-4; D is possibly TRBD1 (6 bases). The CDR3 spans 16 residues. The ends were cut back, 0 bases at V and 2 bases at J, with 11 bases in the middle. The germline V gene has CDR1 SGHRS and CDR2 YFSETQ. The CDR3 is CASSLVGRGTNEKLFF. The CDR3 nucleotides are TGCGCCAGCAGCTTGGTCGGCAGGGGCACTAATGAAAAACTGTTTTTT.

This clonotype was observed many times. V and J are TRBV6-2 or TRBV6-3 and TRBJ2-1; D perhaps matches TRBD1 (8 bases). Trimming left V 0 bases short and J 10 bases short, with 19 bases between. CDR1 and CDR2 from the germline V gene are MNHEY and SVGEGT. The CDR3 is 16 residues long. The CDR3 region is CASSYSGGTGFREQFF. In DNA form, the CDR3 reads TGTGCCAGCAGTTACTCGGGGGGGACAGGCTTCAGGGAGCAGTTCTTC.

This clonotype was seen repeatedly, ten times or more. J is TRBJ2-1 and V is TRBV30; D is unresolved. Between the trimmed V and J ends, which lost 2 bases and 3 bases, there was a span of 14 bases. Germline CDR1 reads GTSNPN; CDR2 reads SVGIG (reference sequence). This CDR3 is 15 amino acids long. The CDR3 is CAWSNPRVLYNEQFF. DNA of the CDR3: TGTGCCTGGAGTAACCCTCGGGTGCTCTACAATGAGCAGTTCTTC.